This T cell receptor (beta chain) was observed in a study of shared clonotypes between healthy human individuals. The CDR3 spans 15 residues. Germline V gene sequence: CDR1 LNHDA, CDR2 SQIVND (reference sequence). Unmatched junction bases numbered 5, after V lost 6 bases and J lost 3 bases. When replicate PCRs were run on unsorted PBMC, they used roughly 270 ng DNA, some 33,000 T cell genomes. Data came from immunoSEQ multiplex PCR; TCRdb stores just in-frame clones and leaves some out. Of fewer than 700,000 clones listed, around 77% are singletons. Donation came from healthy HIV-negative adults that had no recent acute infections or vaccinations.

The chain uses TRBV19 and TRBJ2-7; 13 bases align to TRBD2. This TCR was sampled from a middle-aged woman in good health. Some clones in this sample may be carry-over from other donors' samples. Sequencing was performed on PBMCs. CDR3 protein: CASSLRLAGGYEQYF. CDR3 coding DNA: TGTGCCAGTAGCCTCAGACTAGCGGGAGGCTACGAGCAGTACTTC.